A selection of T cell receptor beta chains follows, all from one sample in a study of identical twins. One entry per CDR3 protein results from TCRdb running MiXCR on the 5' RACE reads. The sample lists roughly 350,000 distinct CDR3 sequences; around 9% were seen once. Specimen: naive T cells sorted from blood. These TCRs come from a woman in her fifties or sixties in good health. CDR3s include the opening cysteine and the closing phenylalanine or tryptophan. The order of the fields is D gene, J gene, clone size, V gene, CDR3 protein, CDR3 DNA. D genes are given only for firm matches. Expanded clones are given a class, and other clones once, few, many or no size at all.

d_gene: -; j_gene: TRBJ2-7; abundance: few; v_gene: TRBV19; CDR3aa: CASSPSQAFHEQYF; CDR3nt: TGTGCCAGTAGTCCTAGCCAGGCTTTTCACGAGCAGTACTTC
d_gene: TRBD1; j_gene: TRBJ2-2; abundance: -; v_gene: TRBV27; CDR3aa: CASRDRVGGHGELFF; CDR3nt: TGTGCCAGCAGGGACAGGGTAGGAGGTCACGGGGAGCTGTTTTTT
d_gene: -; j_gene: TRBJ2-1; abundance: -; v_gene: TRBV30; CDR3aa: CAWSTSNNEQFF; CDR3nt: TGTGCCTGGTCGACTAGTAATAATGAGCAGTTCTTC
d_gene: -; j_gene: TRBJ1-1; abundance: -; v_gene: TRBV18; CDR3aa: CASSPQAGVNTEAFF; CDR3nt: TGTGCCAGCTCACCACAGGCAGGAGTGAACACTGAAGCTTTCTTT
d_gene: -; j_gene: TRBJ2-3; abundance: few; v_gene: TRBV6-5; CDR3aa: CASSYSPFPNRGGADTQYF; CDR3nt: TGTGCCAGCAGTTACTCCCCTTTCCCTAACAGGGGAGGGGCAGATACGCAGTATTTT
d_gene: -; j_gene: TRBJ1-1; abundance: many; v_gene: TRBV6-5; CDR3aa: CASSYGGYNTEAFF; CDR3nt: TGTGCCAGCAGTTACGGGGGGTATAACACTGAAGCTTTCTTT
d_gene: TRBD1; j_gene: TRBJ2-2; abundance: few; v_gene: TRBV20-1; CDR3aa: CSATKGAVNTGELFF; CDR3nt: TGCAGTGCTACTAAGGGGGCCGTGAACACCGGGGAGCTGTTTTTT
d_gene: -; j_gene: TRBJ1-5; abundance: -; v_gene: TRBV6-1; CDR3aa: CALGGRAEPQHF; CDR3nt: TGTGCCCTCGGCGGCAGGGCAGAGCCCCAGCATTTT
d_gene: -; j_gene: TRBJ1-5; abundance: few; v_gene: TRBV20-1; CDR3aa: CSAQTENQPQHF; CDR3nt: TGCAGTGCCCAGACAGAAAATCAGCCCCAGCATTTT
d_gene: -; j_gene: TRBJ1-4; abundance: few; v_gene: TRBV12-3/TRBV12-4; CDR3aa: CASSFLRIGSEKLFF; CDR3nt: TGTGCCAGCAGTTTTTTGAGGATAGGAAGTGAAAAACTGTTTTTT
d_gene: TRBD1; j_gene: TRBJ1-2; abundance: -; v_gene: TRBV11-3; CDR3aa: CASSLGRTGEDYGYTF; CDR3nt: TGTGCCAGCAGCTTGGGGCGGACAGGGGAGGACTATGGCTACACCTTC
d_gene: TRBD2; j_gene: TRBJ2-1; abundance: many; v_gene: TRBV29-1; CDR3aa: CSVGTSVYNEQFF; CDR3nt: TGCAGCGTCGGGACTAGCGTATACAATGAGCAGTTCTTC
d_gene: -; j_gene: TRBJ1-5; abundance: few; v_gene: TRBV12-3/TRBV12-4; CDR3aa: CASSLVGIKQPQHF; CDR3nt: TGTGCCAGCAGTTTGGTAGGGATAAAGCAGCCCCAGCATTTT
d_gene: -; j_gene: TRBJ1-1; abundance: -; v_gene: TRBV5-1; CDR3aa: CASSLEVRGPGNTEAFF; CDR3nt: TGCGCCAGCAGCTTGGAGGTCCGGGGTCCAGGGAACACTGAAGCTTTCTTT
d_gene: -; j_gene: TRBJ1-1; abundance: -; v_gene: TRBV14; CDR3aa: CASSQHQGLSAVAEAFF; CDR3nt: TGTGCCAGCAGCCAACACCAGGGGTTAAGTGCGGTGGCTGAAGCTTTCTTT
d_gene: -; j_gene: TRBJ2-1; abundance: many; v_gene: TRBV2; CDR3aa: CASSYAGAGERYF; CDR3nt: TGTGCCAGCAGTTACGCGGGGGCGGGAGAGCGGTACTTC
d_gene: -; j_gene: TRBJ2-3; abundance: -; v_gene: TRBV20-1; CDR3aa: CSARDKLSATTDTQYF; CDR3nt: TGCAGTGCTAGAGACAAACTTAGCGCGACCACAGATACGCAGTATTTT
d_gene: -; j_gene: TRBJ2-1; abundance: many; v_gene: TRBV12-3/TRBV12-4; CDR3aa: CASSKHSGSYNEQFF; CDR3nt: TGTGCCAGCAGTAAACACAGCGGCTCCTACAATGAGCAGTTCTTC
d_gene: TRBD1; j_gene: TRBJ2-1; abundance: many; v_gene: TRBV5-1; CDR3aa: CASSFRDRVYEQFF; CDR3nt: TGCGCCAGCAGCTTCCGTGACAGGGTCTATGAGCAGTTCTTC
d_gene: TRBD2; j_gene: TRBJ2-2; abundance: many; v_gene: TRBV5-1; CDR3aa: CASSLEAGAAGELFF; CDR3nt: TGCGCCAGCAGCTTGGAAGCGGGGGCGGCCGGGGAGCTGTTTTTT
d_gene: -; j_gene: TRBJ1-5; abundance: -; v_gene: TRBV5-5; CDR3aa: CASSFRETDRYSNQPQHF; CDR3nt: TGTGCCAGCAGCTTTCGAGAAACAGACCGATATAGCAATCAGCCCCAGCATTTT
d_gene: TRBD2; j_gene: TRBJ2-4; abundance: many; v_gene: TRBV5-1; CDR3aa: CASSSTGTSGKNIQYF; CDR3nt: TGCGCCAGCAGCTCAACCGGGACTAGCGGTAAAAACATTCAGTACTTC
d_gene: -; j_gene: TRBJ2-1; abundance: -; v_gene: TRBV24-1; CDR3aa: CATSVQNNEQFF; CDR3nt: TGTGCCACCAGTGTACAGAACAATGAGCAGTTCTTC
d_gene: TRBD2; j_gene: TRBJ2-5; abundance: few; v_gene: TRBV12-3/TRBV12-4; CDR3aa: CASSGTSGASGETQYF; CDR3nt: TGTGCCAGCAGTGGGACTAGCGGAGCCTCTGGGGAGACCCAGTACTTC
d_gene: TRBD1; j_gene: TRBJ1-1; abundance: few; v_gene: TRBV25-1; CDR3aa: CASKGAEAEAFF; CDR3nt: TGTGCCAGCAAGGGGGCAGAAGCTGAAGCTTTCTTT
d_gene: -; j_gene: TRBJ2-5; abundance: few; v_gene: TRBV6-2/TRBV6-3; CDR3aa: CASSPVRIEETQYF; CDR3nt: TGTGCCAGCAGCCCAGTCAGAATAGAAGAGACCCAGTACTTC
d_gene: TRBD2; j_gene: TRBJ2-5; abundance: few; v_gene: TRBV5-1; CDR3aa: CASSHTGGLQETQYF; CDR3nt: TGCGCCAGCAGTCATACGGGAGGGCTTCAAGAGACCCAGTACTTC
d_gene: TRBD2; j_gene: TRBJ2-5; abundance: many; v_gene: TRBV9; CDR3aa: CASSVGLAGVETQYF; CDR3nt: TGTGCCAGCAGCGTAGGACTAGCGGGGGTAGAGACCCAGTACTTC
d_gene: TRBD2; j_gene: TRBJ2-1; abundance: few; v_gene: TRBV7-8; CDR3aa: CASRLRTSGRLLFSEQFF; CDR3nt: TGTGCCAGCAGGCTTAGGACTAGCGGGAGACTCCTTTTTAGTGAGCAGTTCTTC